Below, 3 T cell receptor beta chains from the same sample are listed, as sequenced in a study of glioma-infiltrating T cells (dated by TCRdb to about 2016). Reads for this sample came from an Illumina MiSeq. The iRepertoire nested amplicon-rescue multiplex PCR (arm-PCR) platform was used to amplify TCR alpha and beta CDR3 regions from RNA. The public reads were reanalyzed by TCRdb: fastp trimming at Q25, MiXCR alignment, in-frame beta chains only. A single entry per CDR3 protein holds the most common genes and DNA from its merged rows. Present in this sample are around 180,000 distinct CDR3 sequences, about 47% of which were seen just once. 5.2% of the sample lies in the top ten. What was sequenced was glioma tissue, nonneoplastic brain tissue, or PBMCs (not recorded which). The receptors stem from a human donor with low-grade glioma or glioblastoma, undergoing nonglioma brain surgery, or in good health (not recorded which).

This clonotype was picked up a small number of times. The rearrangement uses TRBV20-1 and TRBJ2-3, with D possibly being TRBD2 (6 bases). Germline V gives CDR1 DFQATT, CDR2 SNEGSKA (reference sequence). V lost 3 bases and J 2 bases, leaving 15 bases between the germline ends. The CDR3 length is 15 residues. CDR3 loop: CSASNGGTHTDTQYF. In DNA, the CDR3 is TGCAGTGCTAGTAACGGAGGGACCCACACAGATACGCAGTATTTT.

On this clonotype: A much larger clone lies one base from this, so it may be a read error. As the CDR3 is not closed by the conserved phenylalanine or tryptophan, this likely results from a read error. The gene calls are TRBV7-2 and TRBJ2-7; unclear D gene. The germline V gene encodes CDR1 SGHTA and CDR2 FQGNSA. V shed 2 bases and J shed 0 bases, with 5 bases lying between them. The CDR3 runs 13 residues. In DNA form, the CDR3 reads TGTGCCAGCAGCTTAAGCGCCTCCTACGAGCAGTACCTC. Amino acid sequence: CASSLSASYEQYL.

V is TRBV19 and J is TRBJ2-5; 10 nucleotides align to TRBD2. V gave up 4 bases and J gave up 7 bases; unmatched junction bases: 12. CDR1 and CDR2 (germline): LNHDA, SQIVND (reference sequence). The CDR3 length is 16 residues. The CDR3 nucleotides read TGTGCCAGTAGTACTCAAGCCTCTAGCGGGAGAGGGACCCAGTACTTC. It is translated as CASSTQASSGRGTQYF.